The 21 T cell receptor beta chains below all came from one sample that was sequenced in a study of human T cells and chemical hapten exposure. A single record per CDR3 protein comes from TCRdb applying MiXCR to the RACE reads. The sample has 65,000 to 90,000 distinct CDR3 sequences, 6.5% to 8.5% seen once. Time point of the sample: patch test 2, 6 weeks after DPC sensitization. Treatment noted: therapeutic diphenylcyclopropenone sensitization with weekly scalp DPC. Source: whole blood, taken in connection with sensitization to the hapten diphenylcyclopropenone (DPC). These receptors all come from a woman aged 25 to 39 with alopecia areata. Some clones in this sample may be carry-over from other donors' samples.

The chain is built from TRBV5-6 and TRBJ1-1; a possible D gene is TRBD1 (5 bases). CDR1 is SGHDT, CDR2 YYEEEE, per germline. V lost 1 base and J lost 6, with 10 bases in between. The CDR3 contains 13 residues. CDR3 sequence: CASSLLGVSEAFF. The CDR3 bases are TGTGCCAGCAGCTTGCTGGGGGTATCTGAAGCTTTCTTT. Supplemented by reference TRBV5-6 and TRBJ1-1, the full variable domain reads DAGVTQSPTHLIKTRGQQVTLRCSPKSGHDTVSWYQQALGQGPQFIFQYYEEEERQRGNFPDRFSGHQFPNYSSELNVNALLLGDSALYLCASSLLGVSEAFFGQGTRLTVV.

The chain couples TRBV5-6 to TRBJ1-4, with a weak D call TRBD1 (6 bases). V lost 0 bases and J lost 5, with 8 bases in between. CDR3 length: 14 amino acids. CDR1 is SGHDT and CDR2 is YYEEEE in the germline V gene. The CDR3 region has the DNA TGTGCCAGCAGCTTGGGACAGGACAATGAAAAACTGTTTTTT. Translating it yields CASSLGQDNEKLFF.

This sequence joins TRBV6-6 and TRBJ1-4; no firm D call. This CDR3 is built from 13 residues. Trimming removed 6 bases from V and 5 bases from J, with 10 bases in between. Germline assignment: CDR1 MNHNY and CDR2 SVGAGI (reference sequence). Written as DNA, the CDR3 is TGTGCCAGCAGGAATCTTATGAATGAAAAACTGTTTTTT. It codes for CASRNLMNEKLFF.

This clonotype was counted a few times. This chain joins TRBV29-1 and TRBJ1-1; 7 nucleotides agree with TRBD1. Trimming removed 7 bases from V and 8 bases from J; junction bases left unmatched: 4. This CDR3 is 10 amino acids long. Germline values: CDR1 SQVTM, CDR2 ANQGSEA. This CDR3 is CSGGTEEAFF. The CDR3, as DNA: TGCAGCGGAGGGACAGAAGAAGCTTTCTTT. Full variable domain (missing parts from reference TRBV29-1 and TRBJ1-1): SAVISQKPSRDICQRGTSLTIQCQVDSQVTMMFWYRQQPGQSLTLIATANQGSEATYESGFVIDKFPISRPNLTFSTLTVSNMSPEDSSIYLCSGGTEEAFFGQGTRLTVV.

This clonotype was recorded many times. The V call is TRBV5-1, the J call TRBJ2-3; no firm D call. V was shortened by 0 bases and J by 8 bases, with 16 bases between the two germline ends. Germline loops: CDR1 SGHRS, CDR2 YFSETQ. The CDR3 runs 15 residues. The CDR3 nucleotides read TGCGCCAGCAGCTTGGGGACCCTACAAGATGCTACGCAGTATTTT. Translating it yields CASSLGTLQDATQYF.

There are many counts of this clonotype. V usage is TRBV5-1 and J usage is TRBJ2-3; D gene unclear. This CDR3 is built from 14 residues. Germline lookup yields CDR1 SGHRS and CDR2 YFSETQ. With 0 bases removed from V and 3 bases from J, the gap between germline ends came to 8 bases. DNA for the CDR3: TGCGCCAGCAGCTTGGAAGGGCGGACAGATACGCAGTATTTT. Its protein product is CASSLEGRTDTQYF. Full variable domain (outside the CDR3, taken from reference TRBV5-1 and TRBJ2-3): KAGVTQTPRYLIKTRGQQVTLSCSPISGHRSVSWYQQTPGQGLQFLFEYFSETQRNKGNFPGRFSGRQFSNSRSEMNVSTLELGDSALYLCASSLEGRTDTQYFGPGTRLTVL.

In this sample, this clonotype turned up many times. The J gene is TRBJ1-2, the V gene TRBV3-1, with 10 bases identical to TRBD1. The V segment lost 3 bases and the J segment 4 bases; nucleotides outside the gene matches: 5. Germline loops: CDR1 LGHDT, CDR2 YNNKEL (reference sequence). There are 15 residues in the CDR3. CDR3 nucleotide sequence: TGTGCCAGCAGCCAGACAGGGGGCGCGGGCTATGGCTACACCTTC. Translated, it gives CASSQTGGAGYGYTF.

This clonotype was picked up many times. The rearrangement joins TRBV3-1 to TRBJ2-7; D might be TRBD1 (6 bases). Looked up from germline, CDR1 is LGHDT and CDR2 is YNNKEL (reference sequence). The length of the CDR3 is 14 residues. Trimming stripped 3 bases from V and 1 base from J, with 10 bases between. In DNA form, the CDR3 reads TGTGCCAGCAGCCACGGACAGAGTTCCTACGAGCAGTACTTC. Translation: CASSHGQSSYEQYF.

This clonotype was detected a few times. The chain recombines TRBV2 with TRBJ1-5, with D perhaps TRBD1 (5 bases). V lost 0 bases and J 5 bases, leaving 8 bases between the germline ends. Germline loops: CDR1 SNHLY, CDR2 FYNNEI. The CDR3 runs 14 residues. The CDR3, as DNA: TGTGCCAGCAGTGAAGCGCTGGGGGATCAGCCCCAGCATTTT. Its protein product is CASSEALGDQPQHF.

In this sample, this clonotype turned up many times. This rearrangement joins TRBV7-2 to TRBJ2-7; D gene uncertain. Germline CDR1 is SGHTA and CDR2 is FQGNSA. V lost 1 base, J lost 6 bases, and 10 bases lay in between. This CDR3 is 13 amino acids long. The DNA for the CDR3 is TGTGCCAGCAGCTTAGTGATATTGGGCGAGCAGTACTTC. It translates to CASSLVILGEQYF.

This clonotype was picked up a small number of times. The V call is TRBV13, the J call TRBJ2-1, with 7 bases identical to TRBD2. CDR3 length: 16 residues. Unmatched junction bases numbered 5, after V lost 0 bases and J lost 3 bases. Germline assignment: CDR1 PRHDT and CDR2 FYEKMQ (reference sequence). DNA for the CDR3: TGTGCCAGCAGCTTAGGCCTGGCGGGGGTCTACAATGAGCAGTTCTTC. This codes for CASSLGLAGVYNEQFF.

This clonotype occurred a few times. A read error may account for a junction end that differs from germline. This chain joins TRBV7-9 and TRBJ2-7; TRBD1 might be the D (6 bases). Germline V gene data show CDR1 as SEHNR and CDR2 as FQNEAQ (reference sequence). This CDR3 spans 12 amino acids. The DNA of the CDR3 is TGTGCCAGCAGCCCCGACTCAAGACAGGTTCATTTC. Encoded protein: CASSPDSRQVHF.

This clonotype was recorded at least ten times. The chain joins TRBV6-5 to TRBJ1-3; no definite D call. This CDR3 spans 15 amino acids. CDR1 is MNHEY, CDR2 SVGAGI, per germline. V shed 7 bases and J shed 1 base, with 14 bases lying between them. CDR3 DNA: TGTGCCAGCACTTCCGGGAGCCCATCTGGAAACACCATATATTTT. This sequence encodes CASTSGSPSGNTIYF.

J is TRBJ2-7 and V is TRBV4-1; no firm D call. There are 16 residues in the CDR3. Germline V CDR1 and CDR2: MGHRA, YSYEKL. Trimming stripped 0 bases from V and 0 bases from J, with 12 bases between. CDR3 bases: TGCGCCAGCAGCCAAGAGTATCAGCAGAACTCCTACGAGCAGTACTTC. It yields the protein CASSQEYQQNSYEQYF.

This clonotype was counted between two and nine times. The chain joins TRBV12-3 or TRBV12-4 to TRBJ2-5; D possibly uses TRBD1 or TRBD2 (6 bases each). V was clipped by 6 bases and J by 5 bases, with 19 bases between them. CDR3 size: 15 residues. For the CDR3, the DNA is TGTGCCAGCAGGAGGAGTGTTGGGGGGCCCGAGACCCAGTACTTC. It yields the protein CASRRSVGGPETQYF.

The sample holds a few counts of this clonotype. The CDR3 here is CASSLIQTVLAGGIDEQFF. DNA for the CDR3: TGTGCCAGCAGCTTAATTCAAACCGTATTAGCGGGGGGTATAGATGAGCAGTTCTTC. The rearrangement links TRBV7-8 to TRBJ2-1, with 10 bases that match TRBD2. The V gene end was trimmed by 2 bases and the J gene end by 8 bases; junction bases not matched to a gene: 18. Germline V CDR1 and CDR2: SGHVS, FQNEAQ. This CDR3 is built from 19 residues.

Only a few counts were recorded for this clonotype. The rearrangement links TRBV2 to TRBJ2-3; 13 bases are shared with TRBD2. J lost 8 bases, V lost 3 bases, and 5 bases had no gene match. CDR3 length equals 15 residues. Germline V gene lookup returns CDR1 SNHLY and CDR2 FYNNEI. The CDR3: CASSETSGGRGTQYF. DNA for the CDR3: TGTGCCAGCAGTGAGACTAGCGGGGGGCGGGGTACGCAGTATTTT.

This clonotype was recorded at least ten times. This rearrangement joins TRBV5-1 to TRBJ1-1, with 7 bases matching TRBD1. The CDR3 spans 14 residues. Germline trimming cut 4 bases from V and 1 base from J; bases unmatched to any gene: 4. The V gene's germline CDR1 is SGHRS and CDR2 YFSETQ. This chain's CDR3 is CASSTGQPNTEAFF. The CDR3 DNA is TGCGCCAGCAGCACGGGACAGCCGAACACTGAAGCTTTCTTT.

A few counts support this clonotype. The gene calls are TRBV7-9 and TRBJ1-1, with 9 bases lining up with TRBD1. CDR3 length equals 15 residues. Germline V CDR1 and CDR2: SEHNR, FQNEAQ (reference sequence). V shed 5 bases and J 7 bases; nucleotides not matched to a gene: 11. The CDR3 DNA is TGTGCCAGCAGCAGCCGGGACAGGGTCATGGTTGAAGCTTTCTTT. Translated, it gives CASSSRDRVMVEAFF. Full variable domain (remainder filled in from reference TRBV7-9 and TRBJ1-1): DTGVSQNPRHKITKRGQNVTFRCDPISEHNRLYWYRQTLGQGPEFLTYFQNEAQLEKSRLLSDRFSAERPKGSFSTLEIQRTEQGDSAMYLCASSSRDRVMVEAFFGQGTRLTVV.

This clonotype was seen only a few times. The rearrangement links TRBV5-1 to TRBJ1-4; 7 bases align to TRBD1. CDR3 length equals 16 residues. V shed 4 bases and J 3 bases; nucleotides not matched to a gene: 9. Germline V gives CDR1 SGHRS, CDR2 YFSETQ. The CDR3 DNA reads TGCGCCAGCAGCCCAGGAGACAGGGTTCCTAATGAAAAACTGTTTTTT. Protein sequence: CASSPGDRVPNEKLFF.

The chain has TRBV20-1 and TRBJ2-7, with 14 positions matching TRBD2. The V segment lost 0 bases and the J segment 3 bases; nucleotides outside the gene matches: 7. The CDR3 runs 17 residues. CDR1 is DFQATT, CDR2 SNEGSKA, per germline (reference sequence). CDR3 nucleotide sequence: TGCAGTGCTAGAGACGGGACTAGCGGGGGCGACAGCTACGAGCAGTACTTC. It yields the protein CSARDGTSGGDSYEQYF.